The next 26 T cell receptor beta chains were all read from a single sample in a study of T cells in tumors after PD-1 blockade. Sequenced by immunoSEQ multiplex PCR; TCRdb stores in-frame clones only, minus some. The data hold 60,000 to 65,000 clones, with about 74% observed a single time. The specimen comprised PBMCs, sampled after anti-PD-1 treatment. The receptors stem from a human donor with basal cell carcinoma.

The chain recombines TRBV3-1 (or the pseudogene TRBV3-2) with TRBJ1-3, with D hard to call. There are 14 residues in the CDR3. CDR1 LGHDT and CDR2 YNNKEL come from the germline V gene (reference sequence). The V end lost 4 bases, the J end lost 3 bases, and 10 bases lay between the germline ends. CDR3 sequence (DNA): TGTGCCAGCAGCCCCGGGTGGGATGGAAACACCATATATTTT. Translation: CASSPGWDGNTIYF.

V and J are TRBV30 and TRBJ2-1, with D perhaps matching TRBD1 (6 bases). Germline CDR1 and CDR2: GTSNPN and SVGIG (reference sequence). V was clipped by 5 bases and J by 0 bases, with 11 bases between them. The CDR3 consists of 14 residues. The CDR3 region has the DNA TGTGCCTGGGCCACAGGGAGCTCCTACAATGAGCAGTTCTTC. Protein sequence: CAWATGSSYNEQFF.

The chain employs TRBV6-2 or TRBV6-3 and TRBJ2-2, with 9 bases fitting TRBD2. The CDR3 is 16 amino acids. Looked up from germline, CDR1 is MNHEY and CDR2 is SVGEGT. V shed 5 bases and J 0 bases; nucleotides not matched to a gene: 4. This CDR3 reads CASSRSGGSNTGELFF. The CDR3 DNA reads as TGTGCCAGCAGTCGTAGCGGGGGATCGAACACCGGGGAGCTGTTTTTT.

The chain uses TRBV5-6 and TRBJ2-3; no definite D call. Looked up from germline, CDR1 is SGHDT and CDR2 is YYEEEE. The length of the CDR3 is 14 residues. Trimming took off 2 bases at V and 4 bases at J, with 11 bases between the two ends. The CDR3 region is CASSFLQVADTQYF. Written as DNA, the CDR3 is TGTGCCAGCAGCTTTCTCCAGGTCGCAGATACGCAGTATTTT.

The J gene is TRBJ2-1, the V gene TRBV7-8; 8 bases are a match to TRBD1. The junction had 6 bases not matched to a gene; V was cut back by 5 bases and J by 0 bases. CDR1 is SGHVS and CDR2 is FQNEAQ in the germline V gene. This CDR3 is built from 16 residues. As DNA, the CDR3 is TGTGCCAGCAGCCCTAGGACAGGGAGCTCCTACAATGAGCAGTTCTTC. The encoded protein is CASSPRTGSSYNEQFF.

This clone was recorded a few times. CDR3 protein: CASSYSLGGTEAFF. The CDR3 DNA is TGTGCCAGCAGTTACTCTTTAGGGGGCACTGAAGCTTTCTTT. The chain is built from TRBV6-5 and TRBJ1-1, with D perhaps matching TRBD1 (6 bases). CDR3 length: 14 amino acids. V was trimmed by 0 bases and J by 4 bases, leaving 9 bases between them. CDR1 is MNHEY, CDR2 SVGAGI, per germline.

The chain has TRBV6-2 or TRBV6-3 and TRBJ2-7; D not certain. The germline V and J ends were trimmed by 6 bases and 7 bases, with 10 bases remaining between them. Germline V lookup: CDR1 MNHEY, CDR2 SVGEGT. The length of the CDR3 is 11 residues. Written as DNA, the CDR3 is TGTGCCAGCAGCCGCCCCTGGGAGCAGTACTTC. The encoded protein is CASSRPWEQYF.

V and J are TRBV12-3 or TRBV12-4 and TRBJ1-1; D possibly corresponds to TRBD1 (5 bases). The V gene lost 6 bases and the J gene lost 1 base, with 9 bases spanning the gap. This CDR3 is built from 13 residues. The CDR3 here is CASRRQKNTEAFF. The CDR3 DNA reads TGTGCCAGCAGACGACAGAAGAACACTGAAGCTTTCTTT.

The CDR3 DNA follows: TGTGCCAGTAGTCCCCATCTGGGGGGCTATGGCTACACCTTC. This codes for CASSPHLGGYGYTF. This chain connects TRBV19 to TRBJ1-2; a weak D match, TRBD1 (5 bases). Trimming cost V 5 bases and J 4 bases, with 14 bases left between them. Looked up from germline, CDR1 is LNHDA and CDR2 is SQIVND (reference sequence). This CDR3 contains 14 residues. Filled out from reference TRBV19 and TRBJ1-2, the complete variable domain reads DGGITQSPKYLFRKEGQNVTLSCEQNLNHDAMYWYRQDPGQGLRLIYYSQIVNDFQKGDIAEGYSVSREKKESFPLTVTSAQKNPTAFYLCASSPHLGGYGYTFGSGTRLTVV.

Concerning this clone: Other DNA sequences in the sample encode the same CDR3. This sequence joins TRBV30 and TRBJ2-5; D unclear. V was shortened by 4 bases and J by 2 bases, with 5 bases between the two germline ends. This CDR3 is 11 amino acids long. CDR1 is GTSNPN and CDR2 is SVGIG in the germline V gene (reference sequence). CDR3 in DNA: TGTGCCTGGAAGCAGCAAGAGACCCAGTACTTC. Protein product: CAWKQQETQYF. The entire variable domain, with the rest obtained from reference TRBV30 and TRBJ2-5, is as follows: SQTIHQWPATLVQPVGSPLSLECTVEGTSNPNLYWYRQAAGRGLQLLFYSVGIGQISSEVPQNLSASRPQDRQFILSSKKLLLSDSGFYLCAWKQQETQYFGPGTRLLVL.

This clone was picked up a small number of times. The chain is built from TRBV7-2 and TRBJ2-2, with 8 bases matching TRBD1. J was trimmed by 4 bases and V by 5 bases; bases with no gene match: 3. The germline V gene encodes CDR1 SGHTA and CDR2 FQGNSA. This CDR3 contains 14 residues. CDR3 sequence reads: CASSAQGGTGELFF. The CDR3, as DNA: TGTGCCAGCAGCGCACAGGGGGGCACCGGGGAGCTGTTTTTT.

This chain links TRBV6-1 with TRBJ1-6, with D possibly TRBD1 on 5 matching bases. This CDR3 spans 15 amino acids. V was pared by 2 bases and J by 9 bases, with 14 bases between. CDR1 and CDR2 (germline): MNHNS, SASEGT. The CDR3 loop is CASSEIVLQGSPLHF. The CDR3, as DNA: TGTGCCAGCAGTGAAATAGTACTTCAGGGTTCACCCCTCCACTTT.

This chain connects TRBV24-1 to TRBJ2-5; no clear D. The CDR3 contains 12 residues. V was trimmed by 2 bases and J by 5 bases, leaving 5 bases between them. Germline V gene lookup returns CDR1 KGHDR and CDR2 SFDVKD. CDR3 protein: CATSDSSETQYF. In nucleotides, the CDR3 is TGTGCCACCAGTGATTCTTCGGAGACCCAGTACTTC.

This chain joins TRBV7-7 and TRBJ2-5; no clear D. V lost 1 base to trimming and J lost 5 bases, with 14 bases between them. Per the germline V gene, CDR1 is SSHAT and CDR2 is FNYEAQ (reference sequence). The CDR3 has 15 residues. DNA of the CDR3: TGTGCCAGCAGCTTAGGCCTGGGCTTGGGGGAGACCCAGTACTTC. Amino acid sequence: CASSLGLGLGETQYF. The variable domain in full, completed from reference TRBV7-7 and TRBJ2-5, reads GAGVSQSPRYKVTKRGQDVTLRCDPISSHATLYWYQQALGQGPEFLTYFNYEAQPDKSGLPSDRFSAERPEGSISTLTIQRTEQRDSAMYRCASSLGLGLGETQYFGPGTRLLVL.

The rearrangement uses TRBV5-1 and TRBJ1-5; D may be TRBD1 (5 bases). Germline CDR1 reads SGHRS; CDR2 reads YFSETQ. CDR3 size: 15 residues. The V end lost 0 bases, the J end lost 6 bases, and 13 bases lay between the germline ends. CDR3 in amino acids: CASSLETGGSQPQHF. CDR3 coding DNA: TGCGCCAGCAGCTTGGAAACAGGAGGGAGTCAGCCCCAGCATTTT.

The CDR3 sequence: CASSPKGTGGFPGANVLTF. For the CDR3, the DNA is TGTGCCAGTAGCCCGAAAGGGACAGGGGGGTTCCCTGGGGCCAACGTCCTGACTTTC. The chain is built from TRBV19 and TRBJ2-6, with 11 bases identical to TRBD1. The germline V gene encodes CDR1 LNHDA and CDR2 SQIVND (reference sequence). The CDR3 is 19 amino acids. Trimming removed 6 bases from V and 2 bases from J; junction bases left unmatched: 12.

The chain carries TRBV29-1 and TRBJ2-3; 8 bases match TRBD1. Germline values: CDR1 SQVTM, CDR2 ANQGSEA. This CDR3 comprises 14 residues. J gave up 0 bases and V 7 bases, and 6 bases lay outside the gene matches. This CDR3 reads CSAMDRDSTDTQYF. In DNA, the CDR3 is TGCAGCGCAATGGACAGGGACAGCACAGATACGCAGTATTTT.

The V and J genes are TRBV19 and TRBJ2-7; the D call may be TRBD1 or TRBD2 (5 bases each). The CDR3 length is 13 residues. Germline V gene lookup returns CDR1 LNHDA and CDR2 SQIVND (reference sequence). The V gene lost 7 bases and the J gene lost 2 bases, with 12 bases spanning the gap. The CDR3 sequence is CASKERGPYEQYF. The CDR3 nucleotides are TGTGCCAGTAAAGAGAGGGGACCCTACGAGCAGTACTTC.

The V call is TRBV30, the J call TRBJ2-5; possible D gene TRBD2, 5 bases. V was pared by 1 base and J by 5 bases, with 17 bases between. The germline gives CDR1 GTSNPN, CDR2 SVGIG (reference sequence). The CDR3 loop spans 15 amino acids. The CDR3 nucleotides are TGTGCCTGGAGTGGGAGGTCGGTAGGAAAGGAGACCCAGTACTTC. Translation gives CAWSGRSVGKETQYF.

The rearrangement links TRBV18 to TRBJ2-5; D might be TRBD2 (6 bases). There are 13 residues in the CDR3. Trimming took 2 bases from V and 7 from J, leaving 11 bases between them. The germline V gene has CDR1 KGHSH and CDR2 LQKENI. The chain's CDR3 is CASSPDDGGTQYF. CDR3 nucleotides: TGTGCCAGCTCACCAGACGACGGGGGGACCCAGTACTTC. The entire variable domain, with the rest obtained from reference TRBV18 and TRBJ2-5, is as follows: NAGVMQNPRHLVRRRGQEARLRCSPMKGHSHVYWYRQLPEEGLKFMVYLQKENIIDESGMPKERFSAEFPKEGPSILRIQQVVRGDSAAYFCASSPDDGGTQYFGPGTRLLVL.

The genes are TRBV5-1 and TRBJ2-3; tentative D call: TRBD1 (5 bases). V was pared by 4 bases and J by 2 bases, with 20 bases between. The CDR3 is made up of 17 amino acids. Germline-derived CDR1 and CDR2 are SGHRS and YFSETQ. CDR3 sequence: CASSQPHPTALTDTQYF. The CDR3 region has the DNA TGCGCCAGCAGCCAGCCGCACCCGACAGCCCTCACAGATACGCAGTATTTT.

The chain is built from TRBV5-8 and TRBJ2-3, with 10 bases identical to TRBD2. V lost 2 bases to trimming and J lost 2 bases; unmatched junction nucleotides: 8. CDR1 and CDR2 from the germline V gene are SGHTS and YDEGEE. CDR3 length: 17 residues. CDR3 region: CASSLGLADYFTDTQYF. The CDR3 DNA reads TGTGCCAGCAGCTTAGGACTAGCGGACTATTTCACAGATACGCAGTATTTT.

The gene calls are TRBV9 and TRBJ2-2; 8 bases fit TRBD1. Germline lookup yields CDR1 SGDLS and CDR2 YYNGEE. V dropped 4 bases and J dropped 7; count of bases not matched to a gene: 9. The CDR3 is 15 amino acids. For the CDR3, the DNA is TGTGCCAGCAGCCCCACCCCAGGGGGCATCGGGGAGCTGTTTTTT. This codes for CASSPTPGGIGELFF.

This rearrangement joins TRBV30 to TRBJ1-3; D is unclear. Germline V gives CDR1 GTSNPN, CDR2 SVGIG (reference sequence). The CDR3 has 16 residues. V lost 0 bases and J lost 0, with 12 bases in between. The CDR3 sequence is CAWSVLDGNSGNTIYF. CDR3 sequence (DNA): TGTGCCTGGAGTGTACTCGACGGTAACTCTGGAAACACCATATATTTT.

The chain joins TRBV10-1 to TRBJ2-7, with 9 nucleotides matching TRBD1. Germline lookup yields CDR1 WNHNN and CDR2 SYGVQD (reference sequence). This CDR3 has 14 residues. The V gene end was trimmed by 5 bases and the J gene end by 4 bases; junction bases not matched to a gene: 6. CDR3 sequence reads: CASSPTGGWYEQYF. The CDR3 DNA follows: TGCGCCAGCAGTCCTACAGGGGGCTGGTACGAGCAGTACTTC.

A word on this clone: The same CDR3 is also encoded by other DNA sequences in this sample. This rearrangement joins TRBV7-8 to TRBJ1-2; a possible D gene is TRBD1 (5 bases). Trimming took off 6 bases at V and 7 bases at J, with 9 bases between the two ends. The CDR3 runs 11 residues. Germline lookup yields CDR1 SGHVS and CDR2 FQNEAQ. CDR3 amino acids: CASSSGVGYTF. The DNA of the CDR3 is TGTGCCAGCAGTTCGGGGGTTGGCTACACCTTC.